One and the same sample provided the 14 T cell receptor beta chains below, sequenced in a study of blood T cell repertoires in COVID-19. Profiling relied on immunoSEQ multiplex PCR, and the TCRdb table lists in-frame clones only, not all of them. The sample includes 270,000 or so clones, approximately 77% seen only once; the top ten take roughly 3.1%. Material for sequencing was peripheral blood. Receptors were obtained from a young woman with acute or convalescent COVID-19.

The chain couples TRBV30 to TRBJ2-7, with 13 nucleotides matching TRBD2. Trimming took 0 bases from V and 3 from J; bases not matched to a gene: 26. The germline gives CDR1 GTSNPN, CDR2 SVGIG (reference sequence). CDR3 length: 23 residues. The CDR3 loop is CAWSVTSPKGLAGVEIRVYEQYF. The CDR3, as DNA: TGTGCCTGGAGTGTTACCTCACCAAAAGGACTAGCGGGAGTAGAAATTAGGGTCTACGAGCAGTACTTC.

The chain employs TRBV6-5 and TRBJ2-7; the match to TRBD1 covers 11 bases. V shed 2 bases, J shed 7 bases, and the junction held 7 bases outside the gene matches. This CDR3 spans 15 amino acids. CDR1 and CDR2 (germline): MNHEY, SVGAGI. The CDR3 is CASSYGGQGGREQYF. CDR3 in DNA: TGTGCCAGCAGTTACGGGGGACAGGGGGGTCGGGAGCAGTACTTC.

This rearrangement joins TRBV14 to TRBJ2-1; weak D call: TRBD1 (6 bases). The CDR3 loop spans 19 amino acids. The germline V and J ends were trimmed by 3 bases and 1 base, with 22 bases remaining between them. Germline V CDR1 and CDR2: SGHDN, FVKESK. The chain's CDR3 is CASSHHLYDRPRSYNEQFF. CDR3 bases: TGTGCCAGCAGCCACCATCTATACGACAGGCCCCGGTCCTACAATGAGCAGTTCTTC.

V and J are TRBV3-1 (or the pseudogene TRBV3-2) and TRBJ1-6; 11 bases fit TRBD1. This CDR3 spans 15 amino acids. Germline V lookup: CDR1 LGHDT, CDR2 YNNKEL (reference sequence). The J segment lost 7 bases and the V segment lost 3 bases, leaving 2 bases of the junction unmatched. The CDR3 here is CASSHGTGGNSPLHF. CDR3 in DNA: TGTGCCAGCAGCCACGGGACAGGGGGAAATTCACCCCTCCACTTT.

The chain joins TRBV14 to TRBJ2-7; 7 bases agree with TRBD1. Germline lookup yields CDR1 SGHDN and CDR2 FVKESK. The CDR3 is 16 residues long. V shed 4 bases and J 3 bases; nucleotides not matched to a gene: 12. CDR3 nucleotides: TGTGCCAGCAGCCGTACACACAGGGGTCGTGGCTACGAGCAGTACTTC. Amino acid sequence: CASSRTHRGRGYEQYF.

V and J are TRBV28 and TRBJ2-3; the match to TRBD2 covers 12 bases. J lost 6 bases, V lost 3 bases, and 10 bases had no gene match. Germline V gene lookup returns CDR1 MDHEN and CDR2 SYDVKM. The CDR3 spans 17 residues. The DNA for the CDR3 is TGTGCCAGCAGTTTCAACCTCGGACTAGCGGGAACCGATACGCAGTATTTT. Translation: CASSFNLGLAGTDTQYF.

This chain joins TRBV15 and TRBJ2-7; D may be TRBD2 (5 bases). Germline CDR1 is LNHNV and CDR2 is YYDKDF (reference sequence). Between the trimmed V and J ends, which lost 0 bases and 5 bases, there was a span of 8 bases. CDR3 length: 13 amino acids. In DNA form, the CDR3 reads TGTGCCACCAGCAGAGATCGGGGAGACGAGCAGTACTTC. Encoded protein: CATSRDRGDEQYF.

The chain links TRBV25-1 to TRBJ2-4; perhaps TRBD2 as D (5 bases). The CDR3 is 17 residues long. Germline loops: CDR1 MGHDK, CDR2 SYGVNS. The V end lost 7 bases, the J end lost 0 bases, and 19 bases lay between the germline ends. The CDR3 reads CASNMRGQRLAKNIQYF. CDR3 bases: TGTGCCAGCAATATGCGAGGGCAGAGACTAGCCAAAAACATTCAGTACTTC.

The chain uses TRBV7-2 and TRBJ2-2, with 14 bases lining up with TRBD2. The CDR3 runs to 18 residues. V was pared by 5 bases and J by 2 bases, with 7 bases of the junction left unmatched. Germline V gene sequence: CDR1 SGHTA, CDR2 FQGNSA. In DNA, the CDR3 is TGTGCCAGCAGCCCACGACTAGCGGGAGGGAAAAACACCGGGGAGCTGTTTTTT. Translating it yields CASSPRLAGGKNTGELFF.

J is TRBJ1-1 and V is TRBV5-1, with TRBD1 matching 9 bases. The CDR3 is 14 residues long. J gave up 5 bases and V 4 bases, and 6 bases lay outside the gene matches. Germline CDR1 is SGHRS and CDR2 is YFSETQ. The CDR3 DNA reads TGCGCCAGCAGCCCCGGGGACAGGGAGACTGAAGCTTTCTTT. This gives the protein CASSPGDRETEAFF. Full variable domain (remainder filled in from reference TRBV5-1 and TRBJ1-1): KAGVTQTPRYLIKTRGQQVTLSCSPISGHRSVSWYQQTPGQGLQFLFEYFSETQRNKGNFPGRFSGRQFSNSRSEMNVSTLELGDSALYLCASSPGDRETEAFFGQGTRLTVV.

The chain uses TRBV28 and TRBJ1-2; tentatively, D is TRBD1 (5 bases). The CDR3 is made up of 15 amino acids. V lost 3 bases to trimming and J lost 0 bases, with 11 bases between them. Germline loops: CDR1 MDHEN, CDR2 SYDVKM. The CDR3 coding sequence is TGTGCCAGCAGTTTTGAGGCAGGGTCTAACTATGGCTACACCTTC. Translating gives CASSFEAGSNYGYTF.

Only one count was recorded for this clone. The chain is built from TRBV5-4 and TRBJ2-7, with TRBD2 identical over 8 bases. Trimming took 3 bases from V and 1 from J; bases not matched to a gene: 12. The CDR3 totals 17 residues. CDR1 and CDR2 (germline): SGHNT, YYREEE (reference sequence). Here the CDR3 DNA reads TGTGCCAGCAGCTCGGAGTTGGGGACTAGAAATTCCTACGAGCAGTACTTC. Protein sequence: CASSSELGTRNSYEQYF. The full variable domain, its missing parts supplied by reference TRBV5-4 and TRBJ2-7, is ETGVTQSPTHLIKTRGQQVTLRCSSQSGHNTVSWYQQALGQGPQFIFQYYREEENGRGNFPPRFSGLQFPNYSSELNVNALELDDSALYLCASSSELGTRNSYEQYFGPGTRLTVT.

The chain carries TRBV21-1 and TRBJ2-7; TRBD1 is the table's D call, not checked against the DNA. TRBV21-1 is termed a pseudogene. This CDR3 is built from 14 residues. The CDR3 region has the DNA TGTGCCAGCCCCAGACAGGGAGTGCCCTACGAGCAGTACTTC. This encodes CASPRQGVPYEQYF.

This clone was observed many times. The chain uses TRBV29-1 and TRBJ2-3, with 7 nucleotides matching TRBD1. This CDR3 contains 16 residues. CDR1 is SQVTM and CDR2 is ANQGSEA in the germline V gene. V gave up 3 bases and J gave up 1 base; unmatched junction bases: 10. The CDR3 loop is CSVEVQGWEGTDTQYF. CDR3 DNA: TGCAGCGTTGAGGTACAGGGGTGGGAAGGCACAGATACGCAGTATTTT.